This TCR beta chain appears in the sequencing data of a study of tumor-infiltrating lymphocytes in primary liver carcinoma. On this clonotype: The germline gene is not matched at one end of the junction; a read error may be the cause.

Germline V gene sequence: CDR1 SNHLY, CDR2 FYNNEI. CDR3 size: 13 residues. TCR beta cDNA came from 400 to 500 ng total RNA, primed with a constant-region primer. Three nested multiplex PCR rounds, a slightly modified ARM-PCR, produced the libraries for TCR beta. TRBV1-TRBV30 forward primers and a C-beta reverse primer were used in the first two PCR rounds, which each ran for 9 to 10 cycles. TCRdb processed the multiplex PCR reads anew with MiXCR; each CDR3 protein has one entry. The table lists 75,000 or so distinct CDR3 sequences, roughly three quarters of them singletons, with around a quarter in the top ten. Unsorted bulk tissue, about 18-32 mg of it, served as the source for co-extraction of RNA and DNA.

The chain has TRBV2 and TRBJ2-2, with D perhaps TRBD1 (6 bases). The sequence came from a man aged 40-55 years with primary liver carcinoma and hepatitis B virus infection. The sample comprised liver tumor tissue from sampling region 4. Subset specified: tumor region T4, right-lateral pole. This CDR3 is CASATRDTGKLFF. In nucleotides, the CDR3 is TGTGCCAGCGCTACTAGGGACACCGGGAAGCTGTTTTTT.